This T cell receptor beta chain was documented in a study of T cells in Graves' hyperthyroidism and ophthalmopathy. This clonotype was seen at least ten times. Its antigen is not identified. Graves' hyperthyroidism without ophthalmopathy progression within 18 months was termed stable. Clinical symptoms, serum thyroxine and TRAb, thyroid ultrasound and orbital computed tomography together formed the diagnostic basis. V lost 1 base and J 4 bases, leaving 13 bases between the germline ends. CDR3 length: 15 amino acids. The germline V gene encodes CDR1 MNHNS and CDR2 SASEGT. Study-wide results and caveats: Within blood appeared most thyroid clonotypes that had expanded above 0.001.

RNA transcripts gave rise to amplified TCR beta CDR3 regions. A first-round RT-PCR of the TCR CDR3 used the HTBI primer set. Via MiXCR, TCRdb re-called the multiplex PCR reads, giving one row per CDR3 protein. The sample consists of 450,000 to 600,000 distinct CDR3 sequences, approximately 14% of them appearing once. The clonotype was recovered from a woman in her 40s with Graves' hyperthyroidism. The V call is TRBV6-1, the J call TRBJ1-1; no clear D gene. The sequencing input was blood. CDR3 in DNA: TGTGCCAGCAGTGAAGGGGTTCTGGAGGGCACTGAAGCTTTCTTT. Amino acid sequence: CASSEGVLEGTEAFF.